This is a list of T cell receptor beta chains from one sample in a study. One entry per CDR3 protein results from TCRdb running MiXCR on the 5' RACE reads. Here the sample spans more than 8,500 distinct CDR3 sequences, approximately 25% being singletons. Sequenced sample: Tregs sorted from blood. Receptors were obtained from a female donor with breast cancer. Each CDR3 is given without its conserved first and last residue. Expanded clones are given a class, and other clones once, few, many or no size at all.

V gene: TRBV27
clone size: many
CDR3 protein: ASSLMTGAHEQF

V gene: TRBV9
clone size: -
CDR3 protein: ASSVDLAGWEQF

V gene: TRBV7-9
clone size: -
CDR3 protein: ASSLRSSDEQF

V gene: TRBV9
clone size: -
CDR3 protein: ASSFGLAGGNEQN

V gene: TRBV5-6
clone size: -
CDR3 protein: ASSLSQNRGYQPQH

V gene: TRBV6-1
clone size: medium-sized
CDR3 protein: ASSGSIENTEAF

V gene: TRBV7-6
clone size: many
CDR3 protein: ASSYASGGVTEAF

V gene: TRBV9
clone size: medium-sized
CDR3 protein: ASSVGETGGGETQY

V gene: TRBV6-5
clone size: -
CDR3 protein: ASSLLEGEQY

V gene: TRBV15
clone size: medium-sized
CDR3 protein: ATSRQGALTYEQY

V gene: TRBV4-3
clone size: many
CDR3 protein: ASRASGGETQY

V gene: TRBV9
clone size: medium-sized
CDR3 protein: ASSPGGNEQF

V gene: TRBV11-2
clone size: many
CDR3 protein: ASSSLGMSAGELF

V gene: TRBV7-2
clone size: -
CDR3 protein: ASSFRGTSGSHEQY

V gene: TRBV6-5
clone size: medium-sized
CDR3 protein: ASTPDRAYGYT

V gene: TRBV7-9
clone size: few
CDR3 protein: ASVRRGFYEQY

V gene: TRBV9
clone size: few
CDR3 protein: ASSVGQPTDTQY

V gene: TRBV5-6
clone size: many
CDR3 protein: ASSSKTLYGRD

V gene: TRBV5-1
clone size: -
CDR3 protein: ASSVSGPSTGELF

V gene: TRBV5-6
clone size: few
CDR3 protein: ASSLGPKGGEQY

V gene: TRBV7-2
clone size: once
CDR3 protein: ASSFFLTSYERY

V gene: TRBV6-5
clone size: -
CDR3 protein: VTSSRQYNEQF

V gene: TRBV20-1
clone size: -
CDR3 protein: SARARLPAYNEQF

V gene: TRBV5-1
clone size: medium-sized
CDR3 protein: ASSLGGREGRQVEQF

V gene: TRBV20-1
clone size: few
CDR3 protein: SARRGLAGGPFMDTQY

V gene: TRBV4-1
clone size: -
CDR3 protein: ASSREGQGRETQY

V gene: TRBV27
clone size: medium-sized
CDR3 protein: ASSSGTGREQY

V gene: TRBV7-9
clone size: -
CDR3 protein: TSSLEWGASGKYNEQF

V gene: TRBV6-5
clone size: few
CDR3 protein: ASSRPRLESEQF

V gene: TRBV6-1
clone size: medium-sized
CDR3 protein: ASSLDRGLETQY

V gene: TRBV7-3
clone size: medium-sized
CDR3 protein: ASSLLGGRLYNEQF

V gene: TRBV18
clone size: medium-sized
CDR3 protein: ASSPSGQGTEQF

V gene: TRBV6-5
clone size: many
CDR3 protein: ASRTDRGSGNTIY

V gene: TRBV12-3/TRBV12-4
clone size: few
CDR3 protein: ASSPRVRRGYEQY

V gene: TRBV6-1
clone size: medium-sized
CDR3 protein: ASSGRGNTEAF

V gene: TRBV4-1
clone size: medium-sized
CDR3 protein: ASSQAPGRSGNEQF

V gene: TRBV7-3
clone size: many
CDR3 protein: ASSFRESSYNEQF

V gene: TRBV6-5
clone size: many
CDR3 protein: ASRKTGSPYNSPLH

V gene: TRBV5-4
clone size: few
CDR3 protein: ASSFALAADTQY